This section outlines one T cell receptor (beta chain) sequence together with its context. Germline V lookup: CDR1 MDHEN, CDR2 SYDVKM. The CDR3 is 11 residues long. Trimming left V 4 bases short and J 5 bases short, with 6 bases between. The sample is drawn from a study of CD8 T cells in Susac syndrome. With random hexamers, 0.5 to 1 ug RNA was reverse transcribed. Each CDR3 protein gets one entry after TCRdb re-called the immunoSEQ multiplex PCR reads with MiXCR. The table lists 150,000 to 200,000 distinct CDR3 sequences, around 95% of them singletons, with 0.095% to 0.15% in the top ten. The Susac syndrome patients fit the recently defined diagnostic criteria for definite or probable disease.

Sequencing was carried out using CD4+ T cells from PBMCs. This TCR was recovered from a human donor with Susac syndrome. This chain connects TRBV28 to TRBJ2-7; D unresolved. CDR3 DNA sequence: TGTGCCAGCAGTTCGCTTCACGAGCAGTACGTC. Protein product: CASSSLHEQYV.